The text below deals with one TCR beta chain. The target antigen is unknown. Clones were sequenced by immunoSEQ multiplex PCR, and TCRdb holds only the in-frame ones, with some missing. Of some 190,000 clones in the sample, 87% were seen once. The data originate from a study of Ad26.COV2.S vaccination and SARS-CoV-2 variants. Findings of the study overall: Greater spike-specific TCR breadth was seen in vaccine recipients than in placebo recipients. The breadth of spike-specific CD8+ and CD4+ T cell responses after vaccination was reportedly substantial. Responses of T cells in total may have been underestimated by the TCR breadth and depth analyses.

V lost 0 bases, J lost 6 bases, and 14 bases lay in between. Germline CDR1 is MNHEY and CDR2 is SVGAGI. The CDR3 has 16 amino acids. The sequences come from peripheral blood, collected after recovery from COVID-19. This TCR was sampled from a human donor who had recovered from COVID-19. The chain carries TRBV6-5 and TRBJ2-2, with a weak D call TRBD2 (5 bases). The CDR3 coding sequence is TGTGCCAGCAGTTACTCTGCCCCGGGGTCGGCCGGGGAGCTGTTTTTT. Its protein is CASSYSAPGSAGELFF.